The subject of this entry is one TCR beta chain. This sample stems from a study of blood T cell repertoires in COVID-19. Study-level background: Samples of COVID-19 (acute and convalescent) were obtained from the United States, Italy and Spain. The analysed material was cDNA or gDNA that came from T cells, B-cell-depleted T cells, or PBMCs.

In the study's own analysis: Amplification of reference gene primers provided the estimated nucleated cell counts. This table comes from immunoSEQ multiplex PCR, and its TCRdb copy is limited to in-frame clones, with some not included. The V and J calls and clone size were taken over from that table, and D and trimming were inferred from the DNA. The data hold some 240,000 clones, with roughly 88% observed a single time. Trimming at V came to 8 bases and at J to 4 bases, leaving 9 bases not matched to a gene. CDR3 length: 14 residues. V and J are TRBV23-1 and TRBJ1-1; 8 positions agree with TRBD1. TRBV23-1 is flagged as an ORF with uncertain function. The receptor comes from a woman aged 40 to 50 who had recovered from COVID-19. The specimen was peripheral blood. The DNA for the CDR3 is TGCGCCAGCGGGAACAGGGGGAGGGCCACTGAAGCTTTCTTT. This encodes CASGNRGRATEAFF.